This is a list of T cell receptor beta chains from one sample in a study of technical replicates of blood from several donors. Generated by immunoSEQ multiplex PCR, the TCRdb table keeps only in-frame clones and is missing some. This sample has some 70,000 clones, with about 89% found just once. Source material: PBMCs. The receptors stem from a human donor in good health. Some clones in this sample may be carry-over from other donors' samples. CDR3s include the opening cysteine and the closing phenylalanine or tryptophan. D genes are given only for firm matches. Size is stated for part of the rows, as once, few or many counts, or as a class when the clone is expanded.

v_call,clone_size,cdr3_length,d_call,j_call,cdr3_aa,cdr3_nt
TRBV2,NA,17,TRBD2,TRBJ2-3,CASSESQTSGSTDTQYF,TGTGCCAGCAGTGAATCCCAGACTAGCGGCAGCACAGATACGCAGTATTTT
TRBV27,NA,14,NA,TRBJ1-2,CASTSLQGIYGYTF,TGTGCCAGCACCAGCCTCCAGGGAATCTATGGCTACACCTTC
TRBV7-2,NA,16,TRBD2,TRBJ2-7,CASSLGLAGGVYEQYF,TGTGCCAGCAGCTTAGGACTAGCGGGGGGGGTCTACGAGCAGTACTTC
TRBV15,NA,16,TRBD2,TRBJ2-2,CATSRGSGGNTGELFF,TGTGCCACCAGCAGAGGTAGCGGGGGGAACACCGGGGAGCTGTTTTTT
TRBV10-3,NA,14,NA,TRBJ2-3,CAISELGGTDTQYF,TGTGCCATCAGTGAGCTTGGAGGCACAGATACGCAGTATTTT
TRBV7-9,NA,15,TRBD1,TRBJ2-5,CASSSRQGEQETQYF,TGTGCCAGCAGCTCGCGACAGGGGGAACAAGAGACCCAGTACTTC
TRBV5-4,once,14,TRBD2,TRBJ2-3,CASSLAGGRDTQYF,TGTGCCAGCAGCTTGGCCGGCGGGAGGGATACGCAGTATTTT
TRBV5-1,NA,16,NA,TRBJ2-2,CASSHRLAGTGGELFF,TGCGCCAGCAGCCATAGGCTAGCGGGGACAGGCGGGGAGCTGTTTTTT
TRBV4-3,NA,18,TRBD1,TRBJ1-2,CASSQEGGTGGLGGGYTF,TGCGCCAGCAGCCAAGAGGGCGGGACAGGGGGACTGGGAGGTGGCTACACCTTC
TRBV11-2,NA,15,NA,TRBJ2-3,CASSPNGGPGYTQYF,TGTGCCAGCAGCCCGAACGGGGGACCCGGTTATACGCAGTATTTT
TRBV7-2,NA,15,NA,TRBJ2-5,CASSLKSLGLGTQYF,TGTGCCAGCAGCTTAAAGTCCCTGGGACTGGGGACCCAGTACTTC
TRBV5-4,NA,16,NA,TRBJ2-6,CASSPTGGGGANVLTF,TGTGCCAGCAGCCCGACGGGGGGCGGTGGGGCCAACGTCCTGACTTTC
TRBV6-5,once,13,NA,TRBJ1-3,CASSYDEGNTIYF,TGTGCCAGCAGTTACGATGAGGGAAACACCATATATTTT
TRBV18,NA,15,NA,TRBJ1-3,CASSPAGAAGNTIYF,TGTGCCAGCTCACCAGCGGGGGCTGCTGGAAACACCATATATTTT
TRBV5-1,NA,14,NA,TRBJ1-1,CASSLAGADSEAFF,TGCGCCAGCAGCTTGGCAGGGGCAGACTCTGAAGCTTTCTTT
TRBV19,once,13,TRBD2,TRBJ2-1,CASSRAGGLEQFF,TGTGCCAGTAGCCGTGCGGGGGGGCTGGAGCAGTTCTTC
TRBV19,few,13,NA,TRBJ2-7,CASSMREGSEQYF,TGTGCCAGTAGTATGCGAGAGGGAAGTGAGCAGTACTTC
TRBV5-1,medium-sized,14,NA,TRBJ1-1,CASSPAGGYTEAFF,TGCGCCAGCAGCCCGGCCGGGGGGTACACTGAAGCTTTCTTT
TRBV9,NA,16,TRBD1,TRBJ1-6,CASSTKQGASDSPLHF,TGTGCCAGCAGCACAAAACAGGGGGCCTCCGATTCACCCCTCCACTTT
TRBV5-1,once,15,NA,TRBJ2-7,CASSLFFAATYEQYF,TGCGCCAGCAGCTTGTTCTTTGCGGCCACCTACGAGCAGTACTTC
TRBV10-3,NA,14,TRBD2,TRBJ2-2,CAISGTSVTGELFF,TGTGCCATCAGTGGGACTAGCGTCACCGGGGAGCTGTTTTTT
TRBV2,NA,14,NA,TRBJ2-1,CASRNEGPWNEQFF,TGTGCCAGCAGGAACGAGGGTCCTTGGAATGAGCAGTTCTTC
TRBV2,NA,16,TRBD2,TRBJ2-3,CASRELAGAGTDTQYF,TGTGCCAGCAGGGAACTAGCGGGAGCGGGCACAGATACGCAGTATTTT
TRBV5-8,NA,15,TRBD2,TRBJ2-7,CASSLGLAGVYEQYF,TGTGCCAGCAGCTTGGGCTTAGCGGGAGTCTACGAGCAGTACTTC